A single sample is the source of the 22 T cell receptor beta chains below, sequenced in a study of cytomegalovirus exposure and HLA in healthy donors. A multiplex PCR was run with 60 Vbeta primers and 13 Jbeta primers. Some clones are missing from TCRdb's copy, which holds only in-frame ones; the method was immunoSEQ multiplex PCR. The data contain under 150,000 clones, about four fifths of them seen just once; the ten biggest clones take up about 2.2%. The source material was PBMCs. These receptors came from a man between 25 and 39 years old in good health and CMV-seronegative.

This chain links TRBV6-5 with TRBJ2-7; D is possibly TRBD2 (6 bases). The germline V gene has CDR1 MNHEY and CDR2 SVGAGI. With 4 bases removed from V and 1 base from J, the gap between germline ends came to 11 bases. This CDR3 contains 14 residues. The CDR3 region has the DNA TGTGCCAGCAGTTTCGGCCGGGAGTCCTACGAGCAGTACTTC. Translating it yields CASSFGRESYEQYF.

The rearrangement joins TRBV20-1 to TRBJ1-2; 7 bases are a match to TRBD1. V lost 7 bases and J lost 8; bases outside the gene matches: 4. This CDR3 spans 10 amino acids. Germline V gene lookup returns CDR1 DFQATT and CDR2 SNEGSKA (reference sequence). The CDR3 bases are TGCAGTGTCCAGGGGGAAGGCTACACCTTC. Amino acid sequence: CSVQGEGYTF.

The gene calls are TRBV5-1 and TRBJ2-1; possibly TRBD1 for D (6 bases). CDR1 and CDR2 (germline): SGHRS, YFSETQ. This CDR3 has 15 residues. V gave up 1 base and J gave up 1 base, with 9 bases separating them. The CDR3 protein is CASSLNQGSYNEQFF. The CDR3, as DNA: TGCGCCAGCAGCTTGAACCAGGGGTCCTACAATGAGCAGTTCTTC.

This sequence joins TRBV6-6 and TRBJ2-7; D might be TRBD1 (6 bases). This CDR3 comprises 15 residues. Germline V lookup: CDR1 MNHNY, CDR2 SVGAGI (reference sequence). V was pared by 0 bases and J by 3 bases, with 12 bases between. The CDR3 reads CASSYSPQGNYEQYF. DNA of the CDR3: TGTGCCAGCAGTTACTCGCCTCAGGGGAACTACGAGCAGTACTTC.

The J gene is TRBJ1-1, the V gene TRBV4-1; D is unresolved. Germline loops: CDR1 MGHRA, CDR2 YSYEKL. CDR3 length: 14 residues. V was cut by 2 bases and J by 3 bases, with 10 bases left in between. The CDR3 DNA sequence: TGCGCCAGCAGCCAATCGAGGGATTACACTGAAGCTTTCTTT. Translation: CASSQSRDYTEAFF.

CDR3 sequence: CASSRQANQPQHF. The CDR3 DNA follows: TGTGCCAGCAGTCGACAGGCCAATCAGCCCCAGCATTTT. This chain uses TRBV6-1 with TRBJ1-5; D possibly corresponds to TRBD1 (6 bases). The CDR3 extends over 13 amino acids. Germline CDR1 and CDR2: MNHNS and SASEGT. Trimming shortened V by 5 bases and J by 3 bases, and 8 bases separated the two germline ends.

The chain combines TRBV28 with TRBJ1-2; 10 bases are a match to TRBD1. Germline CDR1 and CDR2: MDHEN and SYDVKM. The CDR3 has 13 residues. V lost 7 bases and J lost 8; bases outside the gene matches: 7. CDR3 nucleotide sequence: TGTGCCAGCAATGATGGGACAGGGGACGGCTACACCTTC. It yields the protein CASNDGTGDGYTF.

CDR3 sequence: CASSPTGNSNQPQHF. CDR3 in DNA: TGTGCCAGCAGCCCAACAGGGAATAGCAATCAGCCCCAGCATTTT. The chain recombines TRBV5-5 with TRBJ1-5; D may be TRBD1 (6 bases). The CDR3 runs 15 residues. Germline V gene lookup returns CDR1 SGHKS and CDR2 YYEKEE (reference sequence). V lost 4 bases and J 0 bases, leaving 11 bases between the germline ends.

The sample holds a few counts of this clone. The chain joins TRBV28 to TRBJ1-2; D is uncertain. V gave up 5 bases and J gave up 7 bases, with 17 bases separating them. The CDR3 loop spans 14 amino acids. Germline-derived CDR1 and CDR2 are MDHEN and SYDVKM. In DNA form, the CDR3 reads TGTGCCAGCAGTCGAGGGTTACGGTCGGGTGGCTACACCTTC. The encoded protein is CASSRGLRSGGYTF.

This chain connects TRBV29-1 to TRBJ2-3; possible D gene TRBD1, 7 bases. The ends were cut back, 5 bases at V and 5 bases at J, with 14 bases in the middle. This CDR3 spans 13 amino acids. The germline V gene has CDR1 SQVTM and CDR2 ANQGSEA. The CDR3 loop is CSVRAGGGDTQYF. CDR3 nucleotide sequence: TGCAGCGTTAGGGCAGGGGGAGGAGATACGCAGTATTTT.

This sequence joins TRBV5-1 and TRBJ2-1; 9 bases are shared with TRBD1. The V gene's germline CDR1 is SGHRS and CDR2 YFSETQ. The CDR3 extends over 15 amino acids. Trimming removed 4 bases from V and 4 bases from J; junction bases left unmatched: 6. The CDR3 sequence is CASSHRDRVYNEQFF. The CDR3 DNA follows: TGCGCCAGCAGCCATAGGGACAGGGTTTACAATGAGCAGTTCTTC. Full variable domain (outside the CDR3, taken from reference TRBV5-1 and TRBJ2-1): KAGVTQTPRYLIKTRGQQVTLSCSPISGHRSVSWYQQTPGQGLQFLFEYFSETQRNKGNFPGRFSGRQFSNSRSEMNVSTLELGDSALYLCASSHRDRVYNEQFFGPGTRLTVL.

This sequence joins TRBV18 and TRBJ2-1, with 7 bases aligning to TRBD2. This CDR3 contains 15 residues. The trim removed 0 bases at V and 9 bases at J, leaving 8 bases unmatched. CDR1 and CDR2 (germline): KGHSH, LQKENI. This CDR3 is CASSPPIGSSGEQFF. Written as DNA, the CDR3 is TGTGCCAGCTCACCACCGATAGGGTCTAGCGGTGAGCAGTTCTTC.

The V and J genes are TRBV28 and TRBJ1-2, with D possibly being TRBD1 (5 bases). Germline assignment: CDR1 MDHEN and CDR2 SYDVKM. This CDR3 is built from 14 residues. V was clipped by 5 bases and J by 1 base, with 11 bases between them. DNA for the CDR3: TGTGCCAGCAGTGAGACAGCCCTTAACTATGGCTACACCTTC. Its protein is CASSETALNYGYTF.

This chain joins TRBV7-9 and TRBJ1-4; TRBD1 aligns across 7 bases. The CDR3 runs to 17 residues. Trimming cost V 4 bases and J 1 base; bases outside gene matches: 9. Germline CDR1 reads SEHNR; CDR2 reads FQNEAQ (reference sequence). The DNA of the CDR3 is TGTGCCAGCAGCTCCAGCCACGGGGACAGAACTAATGAAAAACTGTTTTTT. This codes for CASSSSHGDRTNEKLFF.

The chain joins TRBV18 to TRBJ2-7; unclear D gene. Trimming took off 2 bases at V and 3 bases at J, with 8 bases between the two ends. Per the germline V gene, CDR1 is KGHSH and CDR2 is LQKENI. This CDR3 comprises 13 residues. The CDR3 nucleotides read TGTGCCAGCTCACCAGAACGGAGCTACGAGCAGTACTTC. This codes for CASSPERSYEQYF. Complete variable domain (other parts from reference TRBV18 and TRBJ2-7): NAGVMQNPRHLVRRRGQEARLRCSPMKGHSHVYWYRQLPEEGLKFMVYLQKENIIDESGMPKERFSAEFPKEGPSILRIQQVVRGDSAAYFCASSPERSYEQYFGPGTRLTVT.

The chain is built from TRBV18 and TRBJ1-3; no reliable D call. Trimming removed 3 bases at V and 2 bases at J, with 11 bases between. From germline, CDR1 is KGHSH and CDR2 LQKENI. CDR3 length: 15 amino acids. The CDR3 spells CASSPDETPGNTIYF. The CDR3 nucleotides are TGTGCCAGCTCACCCGACGAGACACCTGGAAACACCATATATTTT.

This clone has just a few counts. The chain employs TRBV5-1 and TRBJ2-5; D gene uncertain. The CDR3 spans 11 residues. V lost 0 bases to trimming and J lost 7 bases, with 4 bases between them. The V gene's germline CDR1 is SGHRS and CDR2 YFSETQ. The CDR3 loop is CASSLDRTQYF. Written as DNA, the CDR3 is TGCGCCAGCAGCTTGGATCGGACCCAGTACTTC.

CDR3 bases: TGTGCCAGCAGCAGACGTAGCGGGGTTAGCTCCTACAATGAGCAGTTCTTC. Its translation is CASSRRSGVSSYNEQFF. This sequence joins TRBV2 and TRBJ2-1, with TRBD2 matching 8 bases. The J segment lost 0 bases and the V segment lost 6 bases, leaving 10 bases of the junction unmatched. Germline V gives CDR1 SNHLY, CDR2 FYNNEI. The CDR3 length is 17 residues.

The CDR3: CASSLIAGNTAKNIQYF. Written as DNA, the CDR3 is TGCGCCAGCAGCTTGATAGCGGGAAATACAGCCAAAAACATTCAGTACTTC. The chain couples TRBV5-1 to TRBJ2-4; 8 bases are a match to TRBD2. This CDR3 has 17 amino acids. V lost 1 base and J lost 0; bases outside the gene matches: 6. Germline CDR1 reads SGHRS; CDR2 reads YFSETQ.

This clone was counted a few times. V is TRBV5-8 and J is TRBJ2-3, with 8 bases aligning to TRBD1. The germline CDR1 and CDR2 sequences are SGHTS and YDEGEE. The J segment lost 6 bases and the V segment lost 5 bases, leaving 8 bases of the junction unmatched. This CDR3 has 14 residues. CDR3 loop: CASSLGQGRDTQYF. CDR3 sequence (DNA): TGTGCCAGCAGTCTCGGACAGGGTCGGGATACGCAGTATTTT.

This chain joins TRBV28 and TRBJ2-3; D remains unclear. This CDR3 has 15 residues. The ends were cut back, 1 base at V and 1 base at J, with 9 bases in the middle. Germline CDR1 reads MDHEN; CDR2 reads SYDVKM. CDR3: CASSLYGSGTDTQYF. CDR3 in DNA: TGTGCCAGCAGTTTATACGGGTCCGGCACAGATACGCAGTATTTT.

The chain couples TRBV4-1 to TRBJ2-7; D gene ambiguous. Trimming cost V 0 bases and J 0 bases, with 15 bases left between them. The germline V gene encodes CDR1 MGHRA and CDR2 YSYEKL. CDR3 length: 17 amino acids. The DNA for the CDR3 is TGCGCCAGCAGCCAAGATTCGCTAGGTGGAGTCTCCTACGAGCAGTACTTC. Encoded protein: CASSQDSLGGVSYEQYF.